This T cell receptor beta chain appears in the sequencing data of a study of OX40 agonist ivuxolimab in advanced cancers. CDR1 is PRHDT and CDR2 is FYEKMQ in the germline V gene (reference sequence). The CDR3 is made up of 19 amino acids. V trimming: 5 bases; J trimming: 3 bases; junction bases outside the gene matches: 12. Blood samples were obtained at baseline, cycle 4 day 1, and cycle 7 day 1. Repertoires were generated with immunoSEQ multiplex PCR, while TCRdb's copy carries only in-frame clones and drops some. The sample records about 83,000 clones, about 90% being singletons. The gene calls are TRBV13 and TRBJ2-1; 14 bases align to TRBD2. The receptor was isolated from an adult with an advanced solid tumor such as melanoma, head and neck, liver or kidney cancer. Sequencing used CD4+ or CD8+ T cells sorted from blood, obtained in a trial of the OX40 agonist ivuxolimab. In DNA, the CDR3 is TGTGCCAGCAGCCTCGGCCCGGGACTAGCGGGGGCCTTCTACAATGAGCAGTTCTTC. Residues: CASSLGPGLAGAFYNEQFF.